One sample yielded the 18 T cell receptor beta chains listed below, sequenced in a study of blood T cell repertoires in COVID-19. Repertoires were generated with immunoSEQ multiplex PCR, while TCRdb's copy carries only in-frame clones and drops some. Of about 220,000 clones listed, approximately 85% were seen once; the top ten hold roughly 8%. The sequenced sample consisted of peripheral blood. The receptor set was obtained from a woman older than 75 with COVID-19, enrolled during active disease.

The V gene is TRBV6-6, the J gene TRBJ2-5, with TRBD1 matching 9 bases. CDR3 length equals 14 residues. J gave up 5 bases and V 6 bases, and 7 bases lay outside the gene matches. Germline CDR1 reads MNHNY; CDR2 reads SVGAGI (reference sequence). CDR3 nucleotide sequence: TGTGCCAGCAGGGGCGGACAGGGGAAGGAGACCCAGTACTTC. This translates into CASRGGQGKETQYF.

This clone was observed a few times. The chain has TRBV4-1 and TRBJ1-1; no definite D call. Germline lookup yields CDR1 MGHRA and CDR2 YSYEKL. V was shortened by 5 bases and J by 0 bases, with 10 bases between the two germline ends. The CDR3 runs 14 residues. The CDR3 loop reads CASSKQAMNTEAFF. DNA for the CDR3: TGCGCCAGCAGCAAGCAGGCCATGAACACTGAAGCTTTCTTT.

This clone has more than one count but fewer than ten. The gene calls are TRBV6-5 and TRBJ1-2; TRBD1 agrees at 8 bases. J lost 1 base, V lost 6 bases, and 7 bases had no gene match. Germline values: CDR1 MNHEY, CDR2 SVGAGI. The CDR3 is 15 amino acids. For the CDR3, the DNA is TGTGCCAGCAGGGACGACAGGGGCCGTAACTATGGCTACACCTTC. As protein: CASRDDRGRNYGYTF.

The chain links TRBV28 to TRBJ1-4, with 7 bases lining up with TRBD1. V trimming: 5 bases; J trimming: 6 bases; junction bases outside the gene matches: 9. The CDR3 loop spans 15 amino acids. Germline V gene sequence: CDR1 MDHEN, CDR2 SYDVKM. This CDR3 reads CASSLSRGSHEKLFF. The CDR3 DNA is TGTGCCAGCAGTCTCTCCAGGGGGAGTCATGAAAAACTGTTTTTT.

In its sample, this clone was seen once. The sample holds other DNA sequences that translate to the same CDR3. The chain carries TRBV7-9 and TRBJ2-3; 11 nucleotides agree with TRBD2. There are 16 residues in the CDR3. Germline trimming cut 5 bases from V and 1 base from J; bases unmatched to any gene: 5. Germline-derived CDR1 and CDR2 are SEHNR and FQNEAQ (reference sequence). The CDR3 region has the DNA TGTGCCAGCAGCCCGGGGACTAGCGGAGGCACAGATACGCAGTATTTT. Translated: CASSPGTSGGTDTQYF.

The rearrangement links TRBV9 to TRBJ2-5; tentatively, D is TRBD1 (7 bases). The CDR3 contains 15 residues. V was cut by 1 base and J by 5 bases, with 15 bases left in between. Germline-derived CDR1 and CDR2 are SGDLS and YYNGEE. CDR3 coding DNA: TGTGCCAGCAGCGTACAGGGGGGCATATGGGAGACCCAGTACTTC. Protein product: CASSVQGGIWETQYF.

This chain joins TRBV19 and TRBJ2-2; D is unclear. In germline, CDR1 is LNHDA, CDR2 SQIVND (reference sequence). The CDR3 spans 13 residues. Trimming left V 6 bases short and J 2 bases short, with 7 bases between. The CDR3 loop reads CASSPRNTGELFF. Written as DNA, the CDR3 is TGTGCCAGTAGCCCCAGAAACACCGGGGAGCTGTTTTTT.

Here the CDR3 DNA reads TGCGCCAGCAGGGTTGTTCAGGGGAACACTGAAGCTTTCTTT. Protein sequence: CASRVVQGNTEAFF. The chain employs TRBV10-2 and TRBJ1-1; a possible D gene is TRBD1 (5 bases). Trimming cost V 6 bases and J 1 base, with 12 bases left between them. Germline V gene sequence: CDR1 WSHSY, CDR2 SAAADI. This CDR3 is built from 14 residues.

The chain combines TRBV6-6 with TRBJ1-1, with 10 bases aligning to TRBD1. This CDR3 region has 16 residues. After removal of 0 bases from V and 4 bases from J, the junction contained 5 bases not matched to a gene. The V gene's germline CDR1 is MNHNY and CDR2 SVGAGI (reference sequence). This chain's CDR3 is CASSYSIGTGVTEAFF. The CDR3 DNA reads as TGTGCCAGCAGTTACTCGATTGGGACAGGGGTCACTGAAGCTTTCTTT.

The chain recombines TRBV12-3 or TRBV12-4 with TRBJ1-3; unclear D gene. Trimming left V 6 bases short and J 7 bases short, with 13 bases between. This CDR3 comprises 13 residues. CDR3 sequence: CASRFSAGNTIYF. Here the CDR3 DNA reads TGTGCCAGCAGATTTTCGGCGGGGAACACCATATATTTT.

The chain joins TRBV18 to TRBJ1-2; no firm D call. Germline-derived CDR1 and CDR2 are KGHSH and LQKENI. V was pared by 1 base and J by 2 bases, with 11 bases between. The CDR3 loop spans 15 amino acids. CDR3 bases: TGTGCCAGCTCACCACGGGAGGGTGAAAACTATGGCTACACCTTC. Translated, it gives CASSPREGENYGYTF.

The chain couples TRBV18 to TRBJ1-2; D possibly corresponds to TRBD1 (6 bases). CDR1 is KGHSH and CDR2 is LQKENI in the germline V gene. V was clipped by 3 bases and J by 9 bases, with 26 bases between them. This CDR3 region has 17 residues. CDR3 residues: CASSPVRPGAGDLRYTF. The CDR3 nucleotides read TGTGCCAGCTCACCTGTTCGGCCTGGGGCAGGGGATTTGCGCTACACCTTC. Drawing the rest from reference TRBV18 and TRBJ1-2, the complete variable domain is NAGVMQNPRHLVRRRGQEARLRCSPMKGHSHVYWYRQLPEEGLKFMVYLQKENIIDESGMPKERFSAEFPKEGPSILRIQQVVRGDSAAYFCASSPVRPGAGDLRYTFGSGTRLTVV.

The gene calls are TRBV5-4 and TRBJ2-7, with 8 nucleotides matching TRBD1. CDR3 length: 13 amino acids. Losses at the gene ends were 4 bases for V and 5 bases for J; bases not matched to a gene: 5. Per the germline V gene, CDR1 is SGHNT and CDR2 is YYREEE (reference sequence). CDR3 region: CASSRTGSDEQYF. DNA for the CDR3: TGTGCCAGCAGCCGGACAGGGAGTGACGAGCAGTACTTC.

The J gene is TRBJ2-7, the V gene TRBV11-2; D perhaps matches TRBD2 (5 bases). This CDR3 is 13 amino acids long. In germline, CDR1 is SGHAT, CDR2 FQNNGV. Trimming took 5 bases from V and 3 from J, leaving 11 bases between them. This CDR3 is CASSPRAGYEQYF. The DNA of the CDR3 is TGTGCCAGCAGCCCCCGGGCGGGCTACGAGCAGTACTTC.

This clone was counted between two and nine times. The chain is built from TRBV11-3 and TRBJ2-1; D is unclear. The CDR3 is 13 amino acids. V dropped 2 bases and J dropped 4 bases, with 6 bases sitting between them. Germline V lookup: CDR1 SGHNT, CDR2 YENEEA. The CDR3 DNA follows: TGTGCCAGCAGCTTATCGGTATACAATGAGCAGTTCTTC. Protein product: CASSLSVYNEQFF. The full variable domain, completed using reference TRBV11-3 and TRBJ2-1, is EAGVVQSPRYKIIEKKQPVAFWCNPISGHNTLYWYLQNLGQGPELLIRYENEEAVDDSQLPKDRFSAERLKGVDSTLKIQPAELGDSAVYLCASSLSVYNEQFFGPGTRLTVL.

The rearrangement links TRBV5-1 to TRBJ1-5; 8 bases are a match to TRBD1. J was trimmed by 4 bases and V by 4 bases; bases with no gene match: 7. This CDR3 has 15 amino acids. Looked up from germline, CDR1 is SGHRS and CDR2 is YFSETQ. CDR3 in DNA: TGCGCCAGCAGCCTCGGACAGGGACTAAATCAGCCCCAGCATTTT. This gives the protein CASSLGQGLNQPQHF.

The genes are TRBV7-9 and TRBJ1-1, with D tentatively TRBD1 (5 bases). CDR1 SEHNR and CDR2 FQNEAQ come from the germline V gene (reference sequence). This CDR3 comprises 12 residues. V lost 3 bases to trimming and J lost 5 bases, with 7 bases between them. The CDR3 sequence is CASSFRVTEAFF. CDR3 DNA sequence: TGTGCCAGCAGCTTCAGGGTTACTGAAGCTTTCTTT.

The CDR3 protein is CASSIGGSYNSPLHF. The DNA of the CDR3 is TGTGCCAGCAGCATCGGAGGGTCCTATAATTCACCCCTCCACTTT. The chain is built from TRBV5-4 and TRBJ1-6; D remains unclear. Trimming removed 4 bases at V and 1 base at J, with 9 bases between. The germline V gene has CDR1 SGHNT and CDR2 YYREEE (reference sequence). This CDR3 has 15 residues.